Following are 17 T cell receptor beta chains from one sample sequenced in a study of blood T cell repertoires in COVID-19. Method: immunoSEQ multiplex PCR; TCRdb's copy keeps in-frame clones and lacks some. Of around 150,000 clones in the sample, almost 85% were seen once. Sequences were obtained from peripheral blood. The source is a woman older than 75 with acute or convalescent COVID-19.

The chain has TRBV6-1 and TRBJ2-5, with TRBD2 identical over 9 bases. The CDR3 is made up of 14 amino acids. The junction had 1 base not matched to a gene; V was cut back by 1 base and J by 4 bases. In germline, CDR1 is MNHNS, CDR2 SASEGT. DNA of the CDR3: TGTGCCAGCAGTGAAGTTAGCGGGAGAGAGACCCAGTACTTC. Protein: CASSEVSGRETQYF.

DNA for the CDR3: TGTGCCAGCAGCTTAGTGACTAGCGGAAGAAGCACAGATACGCAGTATTTT. Its protein product is CASSLVTSGRSTDTQYF. This chain links TRBV7-2 with TRBJ2-3; 9 bases line up with TRBD2. Per germline, CDR1 SGHTA and CDR2 FQGNSA. After removal of 1 base from V and 0 bases from J, the junction contained 5 bases not matched to a gene. CDR3 length equals 17 residues.

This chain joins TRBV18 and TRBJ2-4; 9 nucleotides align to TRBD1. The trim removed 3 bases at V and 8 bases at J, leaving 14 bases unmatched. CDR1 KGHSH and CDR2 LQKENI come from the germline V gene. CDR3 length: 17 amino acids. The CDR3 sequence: CASSPWGNRGRRDIQYF. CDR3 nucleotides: TGTGCCAGCTCACCTTGGGGAAACAGGGGGCGCAGAGACATTCAGTACTTC. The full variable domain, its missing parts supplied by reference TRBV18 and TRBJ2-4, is NAGVMQNPRHLVRRRGQEARLRCSPMKGHSHVYWYRQLPEEGLKFMVYLQKENIIDESGMPKERFSAEFPKEGPSILRIQQVVRGDSAAYFCASSPWGNRGRRDIQYFGAGTRLSVL.

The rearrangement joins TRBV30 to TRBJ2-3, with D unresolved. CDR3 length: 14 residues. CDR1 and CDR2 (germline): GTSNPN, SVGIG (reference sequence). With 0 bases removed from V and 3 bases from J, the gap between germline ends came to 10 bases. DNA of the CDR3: TGTGCCTGGAGTGTCCGCGGCCCTACAGATACGCAGTATTTT. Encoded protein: CAWSVRGPTDTQYF.

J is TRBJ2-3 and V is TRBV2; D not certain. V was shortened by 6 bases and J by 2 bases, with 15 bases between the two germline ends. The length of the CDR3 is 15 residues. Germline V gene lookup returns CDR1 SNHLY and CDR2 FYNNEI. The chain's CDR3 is CASRGSGFTTDTQYF. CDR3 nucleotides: TGTGCCAGCAGAGGTTCCGGGTTCACCACAGATACGCAGTATTTT. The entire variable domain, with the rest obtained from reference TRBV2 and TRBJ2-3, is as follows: EPEVTQTPSHQVTQMGQEVILRCVPISNHLYFYWYRQILGQKVEFLVSFYNNEISEKSEIFDDQFSVERPDGSNFTLKIRSTKLEDSAMYFCASRGSGFTTDTQYFGPGTRLTVL.

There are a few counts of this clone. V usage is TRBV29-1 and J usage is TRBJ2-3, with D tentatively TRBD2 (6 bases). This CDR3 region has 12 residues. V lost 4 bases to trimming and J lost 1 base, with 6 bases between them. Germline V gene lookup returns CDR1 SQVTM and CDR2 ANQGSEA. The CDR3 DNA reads TGCAGCGTTGGCGGGGGCACAGATACGCAGTATTTT. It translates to CSVGGGTDTQYF.

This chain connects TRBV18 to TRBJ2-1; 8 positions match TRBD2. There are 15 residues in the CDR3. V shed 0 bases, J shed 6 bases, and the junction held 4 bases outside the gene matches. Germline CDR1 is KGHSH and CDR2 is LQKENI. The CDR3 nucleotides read TGTGCCAGCTCACCACCGGGGCGGGAGGCCAATGAGCAGTTCTTC. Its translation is CASSPPGREANEQFF.

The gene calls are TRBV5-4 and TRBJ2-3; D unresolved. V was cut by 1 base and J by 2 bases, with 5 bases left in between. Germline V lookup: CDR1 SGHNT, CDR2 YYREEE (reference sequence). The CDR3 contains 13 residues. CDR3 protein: CASSLTITDTQYF. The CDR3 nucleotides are TGTGCCAGCAGCTTGACAATCACAGATACGCAGTATTTT. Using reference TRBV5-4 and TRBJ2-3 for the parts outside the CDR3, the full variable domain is ETGVTQSPTHLIKTRGQQVTLRCSSQSGHNTVSWYQQALGQGPQFIFQYYREEENGRGNFPPRFSGLQFPNYSSELNVNALELDDSALYLCASSLTITDTQYFGPGTRLTVL.

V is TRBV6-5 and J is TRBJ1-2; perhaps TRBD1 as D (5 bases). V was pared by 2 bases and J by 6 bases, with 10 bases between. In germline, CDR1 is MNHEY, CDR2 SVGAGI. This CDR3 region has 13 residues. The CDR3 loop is CASSYGGGDGYTF. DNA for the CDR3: TGTGCCAGCAGTTACGGGGGAGGCGATGGCTACACCTTC.

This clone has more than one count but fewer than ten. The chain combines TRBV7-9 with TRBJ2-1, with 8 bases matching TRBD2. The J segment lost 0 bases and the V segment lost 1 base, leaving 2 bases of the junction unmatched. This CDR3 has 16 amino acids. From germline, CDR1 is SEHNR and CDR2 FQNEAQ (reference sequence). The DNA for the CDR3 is TGTGCCAGCAGCTTAGTAGCGGGGAGCTCCTACAATGAGCAGTTCTTC. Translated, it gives CASSLVAGSSYNEQFF.

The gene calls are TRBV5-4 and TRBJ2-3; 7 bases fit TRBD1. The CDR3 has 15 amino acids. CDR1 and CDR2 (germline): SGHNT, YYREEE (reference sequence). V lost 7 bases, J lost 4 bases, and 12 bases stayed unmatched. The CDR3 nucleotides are TGTGCCAGCGCTAACAGGGGCTCCGGTTCAGATACGCAGTATTTT. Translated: CASANRGSGSDTQYF. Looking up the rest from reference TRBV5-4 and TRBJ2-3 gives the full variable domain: ETGVTQSPTHLIKTRGQQVTLRCSSQSGHNTVSWYQQALGQGPQFIFQYYREEENGRGNFPPRFSGLQFPNYSSELNVNALELDDSALYLCASANRGSGSDTQYFGPGTRLTVL.

CDR3 nucleotide sequence: TGTGCCAGCAGCTTGGGGGGGAGGACCTCCTACGAGCAGTACTTC. This gives the protein CASSLGGRTSYEQYF. The chain has TRBV5-4 and TRBJ2-7, with D maybe TRBD2 (6 bases). Germline V gene sequence: CDR1 SGHNT, CDR2 YYREEE (reference sequence). The V end was cut by 0 bases, the J end by 0 bases, with 10 bases between. CDR3 length equals 15 residues. Supplemented by reference TRBV5-4 and TRBJ2-7, the full variable domain reads ETGVTQSPTHLIKTRGQQVTLRCSSQSGHNTVSWYQQALGQGPQFIFQYYREEENGRGNFPPRFSGLQFPNYSSELNVNALELDDSALYLCASSLGGRTSYEQYFGPGTRLTVT.

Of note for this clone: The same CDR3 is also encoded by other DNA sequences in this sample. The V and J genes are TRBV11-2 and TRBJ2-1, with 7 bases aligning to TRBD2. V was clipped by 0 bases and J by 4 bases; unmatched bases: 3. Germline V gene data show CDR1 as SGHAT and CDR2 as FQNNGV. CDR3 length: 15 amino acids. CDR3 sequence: CASSLELAPYNEQFF. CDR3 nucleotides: TGTGCCAGCAGCTTAGAACTAGCGCCTTACAATGAGCAGTTCTTC.

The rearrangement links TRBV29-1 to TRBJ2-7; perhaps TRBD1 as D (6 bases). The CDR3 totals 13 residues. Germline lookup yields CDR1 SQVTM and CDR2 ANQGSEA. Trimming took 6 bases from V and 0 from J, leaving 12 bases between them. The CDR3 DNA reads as TGCAGCGTCCTTCGACAGGACTCCTACGAGCAGTACTTC. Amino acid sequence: CSVLRQDSYEQYF.

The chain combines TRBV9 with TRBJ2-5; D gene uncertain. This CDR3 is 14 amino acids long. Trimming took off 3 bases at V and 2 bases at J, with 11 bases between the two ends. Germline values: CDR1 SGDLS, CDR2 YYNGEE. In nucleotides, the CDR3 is TGTGCCAGCAGCGCCGTGAGCGCACAAGAGACCCAGTACTTC. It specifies CASSAVSAQETQYF.

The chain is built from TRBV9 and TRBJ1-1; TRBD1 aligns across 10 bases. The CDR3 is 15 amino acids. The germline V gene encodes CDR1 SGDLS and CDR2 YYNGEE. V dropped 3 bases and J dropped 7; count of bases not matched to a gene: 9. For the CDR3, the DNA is TGTGCCAGCAGCGCTGGCCCGGGACAGGGGATTGAAGCTTTCTTT. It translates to CASSAGPGQGIEAFF.

The CDR3, as DNA: TGTGCCAGCAGCTTAGGATTCTTAGCAGATACGCAGTATTTT. Translated: CASSLGFLADTQYF. V and J are TRBV11-3 and TRBJ2-3; no reliable D call. The V end was cut by 1 base, the J end by 4 bases, with 9 bases between. The germline V gene has CDR1 SGHNT and CDR2 YENEEA. The CDR3 is made up of 14 amino acids.